This is a list of T cell receptor beta chains from one sample in a study of shared clonotypes between healthy human individuals. TCRdb keeps only in-frame clones here, not all; method: immunoSEQ multiplex PCR. The data contain about 2.3 million clones, just over 90% of them singletons. The sample comprised naive CD4+ T cells from PBMCs. The receptors originated from a man aged 18 to 35 in good health. Some clones in this sample may be carry-over from other donors' samples. The conserved cysteine and the conserved F or W are not part of the CDR3 here. Fields, in order: J gene, V gene, D gene, CDR3 protein. The D gene is left open where the match is weak.

TRBJ1-3,TRBV7-9,.,ASIDSGNTIY
TRBJ1-3,TRBV6-5,.,ASSYSGSGNTIY
TRBJ1-2,TRBV6-5,.,ASSAGYGYT
TRBJ2-5,TRBV7-9,.,ASSPGTETQY
TRBJ2-1,TRBV18,.,ASSPGRPEHNEQF
TRBJ2-3,TRBV7-9,TRBD2,APGGLGGTDTQY
TRBJ2-4,TRBV19,TRBD1,ASSFGGQASY
TRBJ1-1,TRBV6-5,.,ASSPVAGTPF
TRBJ1-4,TRBV7-8,.,ASSGSGPHQEKLF
TRBJ2-5,TRBV19,.,ASSIARNQETQY
TRBJ2-7,TRBV27,.,ASSFRGYSYEQY
TRBJ2-6,TRBV5-4,.,ASRSHGNSGANVLT
TRBJ2-2,TRBV28,.,ASSLGGWGTGELF
TRBJ1-1,TRBV27,.,ATFPMGGVLWLSTEAF
TRBJ1-1,TRBV2,.,ASTGFGRLNTEAF
TRBJ2-2,TRBV7-9,TRBD1,ASSPNRGQNTGELF
TRBJ2-1,TRBV19,.,ATGYNEQF
TRBJ2-3,TRBV4-3,.,ASSQDREQPIRTQY
TRBJ1-2,TRBV6-5,.,ASRRDGTNYGYT
TRBJ2-3,TRBV18,.,ASSPNYATDTQY
TRBJ2-5,TRBV5-1,TRBD1,ASMSGTGDETQY
TRBJ1-5,TRBV7-3,.,ASSLGPDQPQH
TRBJ1-2,TRBV28,.,ASSFAGARYGYT
TRBJ2-1,TRBV27,.,ASRNRLRSYNEQF
TRBJ2-3,TRBV5-1,.,ASSLTGQTDTQY
TRBJ2-3,TRBV30,TRBD2,AWSWKRDRVETQY
TRBJ2-7,TRBV28,.,ASSWIMGSYEQY
TRBJ2-5,TRBV30,.,AWNRGVHSGDRGETQY
TRBJ1-1,TRBV29-1,.,SVSRGGTEAF
TRBJ1-2,TRBV10-3,.,AIGGGQWYGYT
TRBJ1-1,TRBV18,.,ASSPFDKNTEAF
TRBJ2-7,TRBV7-2,.,ASSIDWGRSYEQY
TRBJ2-6,TRBV9,TRBD2,ASSPRGVSGANVLT
TRBJ2-7,TRBV2,.,ASSQVSYEQY
TRBJ2-3,TRBV7-3,TRBD1,ASSRDRVSVTQY
TRBJ2-3,TRBV7-6,.,ASSRTGLTDTQY
TRBJ1-5,TRBV7-9,.,ASSFRENQPQH
TRBJ2-7,TRBV30,.,AWSGGTPYEQY
TRBJ1-3,TRBV6-1,TRBD1,ASSDAGQSSGNTIY
TRBJ1-4,TRBV27,.,ASSQDTTKLF
TRBJ1-4,TRBV2,TRBD1,ANGDRVNEKLF
TRBJ2-7,TRBV5-1,.,ASSPDSEQY
TRBJ2-5,TRBV6-6,.,ASSFGTYAETQY
TRBJ2-3,TRBV7-3,TRBD2,ASSLSGRVDTQY
TRBJ1-1,TRBV6-5,.,ASSYSPLGNLRAF
TRBJ2-7,TRBV6-5,.,ASSYRTDWYEQY
TRBJ2-1,TRBV12-5,TRBD1,ASGLAGTGSYNEQF
TRBJ2-3,TRBV7-7,TRBD2,ASSLVSGVIDTQY
TRBJ2-7,TRBV11-2,TRBD2,ASCPTSGSWEQY